Sequencing of this T cell receptor beta chain was carried out in a study of blood T cell repertoires in COVID-19 (dated by TCRdb to the early 2020s). At the level of the whole study: Collaborator samples came from the United States, Italy and Spain and covered acute and convalescent phases of COVID-19. The prospective study material was composed of cDNA or gDNA derived from T cells, B-cell-depleted T cells, or PBMCs. The repertoires were released in a freely available public database meant as a resource for research on the immune response to SARS-CoV-2. The sample metadata nearly always contained a de-identified subject ID, COVID-19 status, age in years and sex. HLA class I and class II types, where available, came from metadata supplied by the sample provider rather than from assay-based typing. The samples were drawn from the first 160 participants of the ongoing ImmuneRACE study and from under 1,500 subjects provided by 6 global collaborators. Deeply sampled blood TCRbeta repertoires from subjects exposed to, actively infected with, or recovered from COVID-19 were included in the dataset. Overall study outcomes, separate from this receptor: Clinical and demographic metadata were provided uncurated, with the amount varying by source and participant.

Here V drops 5 bases and J drops 5 bases, and the junction holds 13 bases not matched to any gene. CDR1 and CDR2 (LGHDT, YNNKEL) derive from the germline V gene (reference sequence). Counted from cysteine to phenylalanine, this CDR3 has 18 amino acids. Only the CDR3 portion is preserved as DNA: 54 bases, with reading frame beginning at the first base. As to this clone: Its antigen target is currently unknown. No base quality information exists; no much larger clone differs at one position.

The immunoSEQ Assay, a bias-controlled multiplex PCR, was used to amplify TCRbeta CDR3 regions from genomic DNA. In the paper's pipeline: Within the assay, amplification of reference gene primers was used to estimate how many nucleated cells each sample contained. To quantify the absolute abundance of each unique TCRbeta CDR3 rearrangement, sequence reads were collapsed and filtered. For each sample, productive Simpson clonality was calculated as the square root of Simpson's diversity index across productive rearrangements. Here the immuneACCESS table is served through TCRdb, limited to in-frame sequences with V and J called. Missing clones are a known gap in these copies; in checked studies unresolved V genes cover under half, and the rest lacks a known reason. V and J calls and clone size follow that table, whereas D and trimming were derived from the DNA. This sample has 15,000 to 20,000 clones in its table, and roughly 88% of those were observed once. The ten top clones hold 3% to 4% of the sample.

Collaborating institutions collected whole blood in K2EDTA tubes following their own protocols. For TCRbeta analysis, collaborator samples were shipped as frozen whole blood, as isolated PBMCs, or as DNA extracted from either sample type. The TCR was taken from a human donor in a cohort sampled during active COVID-19. The chain links TRBV3-1 (or the pseudogene TRBV3-2) with TRBJ2-5; TRBD2 aligns with 14 central bases. The sequenced material came from peripheral blood. The sequenced DNA: TGTGCCAGCAGCTTTTGGACTAGCGGGAGGATTTCGTGGGAGACCCAGTACTTC. Its protein reads: CASSFWTSGRISWETQYF.